This T cell receptor (beta chain) was sequenced during a study of OX40 agonist ivuxolimab in advanced cancers. Study results and limitations: Which antigen the expanded peripheral T cells recognized is unknown. Part of the nonresponder group also had normalized T-cell clonal expansion that was low.

As for this clone: Its antigen is not known.

This CDR3 is built from 13 residues. V lost 6 bases to trimming and J lost 1 base; unmatched junction nucleotides: 0. CDR1 and CDR2 from the germline V gene are MNHNY and SVGAGI (reference sequence). Autoimmune disease history or systemic immunosuppression led to patients being barred. Clones were sequenced by immunoSEQ multiplex PCR, and TCRdb holds only the in-frame ones, with some missing. The data contain roughly 60,000 clones, less than 95% of them singletons. The TCR originated in an adult with an advanced solid tumor such as melanoma, head and neck, liver or kidney cancer. The sequencing here drew on CD4+ or CD8+ T cells sorted from blood, taken in a trial of the OX40 agonist ivuxolimab. The chain combines TRBV6-6 with TRBJ2-3; TRBD2 matches 8 bases. The CDR3 spells CASSGRGTDTQYF. CDR3 nucleotides: TGTGCCAGCAGCGGGAGGGGCACAGATACGCAGTATTTT.